The entry below gives a single T cell receptor beta chain sequence along with its context. Its antigen is not yet known. Per-base qualities were not stored, and no clone one base away is much larger. Participants in the prospective study were aged 18 to 89 years, lived in some 24 United States geographic areas, and enrolled through a virtual design. In the prospective study, participants were assigned to cohorts based on the clinical history participants reported in a screening survey and a study questionnaire. Recovered participants in ImmuneRACE Cohort 3 were defined as having two consecutive negative NP/OP PCR tests, clearance from a healthcare professional, or resolution of symptoms. Mobile phlebotomists in the prospective study collected whole blood, serum and a nasopharyngeal or oropharyngeal swab from every participant. Participants in the prospective study had the option to provide additional blood draws and questionnaires over a roughly two-month period. Before DNA extraction, prospective study blood samples were shipped either frozen or at room temperature.

The germline V gene yields SGHRS for CDR1 and YFSETQ for CDR2. The CDR3 spans 14 residues, from the cysteine through the phenylalanine. Only the CDR3 part of the read is kept: 42 bases, read in frame from the first base. V sheds 4 bases and J sheds 1 base, leaving 11 bases between their ends. This sample was taken from a study of blood T cell repertoires in COVID-19 (TCRdb year 2020). The study in broad terms: Samples covering the acute and convalescent phases of COVID-19 were provided by collaborators in the United States, Italy and Spain. Where available, HLA class I and class II types were taken from metadata supplied by the sample provider and were not determined by assay-based typing. The sample metadata nearly always contained a de-identified subject ID, COVID-19 status, age in years and sex. Samples came from the ongoing ImmuneRACE study (first 160 participants) plus 1,254 subjects from 6 global collaborators. The repertoires were made available in a free public database intended to serve as a resource for research on the immune response to SARS-CoV-2. Subjects who had been exposed to COVID-19, were actively infected with it, or had recovered from it provided the deeply sampled blood TCRbeta repertoires that made up the dataset. The material from the prospective study consisted of cDNA or gDNA derived from T cells, B-cell-depleted T cells, or PBMCs. General conclusions and limits of the study: The quantity of clinical and demographic metadata differed by source and by participant and was supplied without curation.

The immunoSEQ Assay, a bias-controlled multiplex PCR, was used to amplify TCRbeta CDR3 regions from genomic DNA. In the source study's methods: Nucleated cell counts per sample were estimated from amplification of reference gene primers within the assay. To quantify the absolute abundance of each unique TCRbeta CDR3 rearrangement, sequence reads were collapsed and filtered. For each sample, productive Simpson clonality was calculated as the square root of Simpson's diversity index across productive rearrangements. This is the immuneACCESS table as TCRdb keeps it, with only in-frame sequences that have V and J called. A part of the clones is gone; compared with another copy, unresolved V genes explain less than half, and the rest is unexplained. The D gene and trimming were derived from the DNA, and the V and J assignments and clone size from that table. This sample holds roughly 200,000 clones; 85% were observed only once. Over 15% of the sample rests with the top ten.

The V and J segments used are TRBV5-1 and TRBJ2-5; D gene: possibly TRBD1, on 6 matching bases. This clonotype originated in a man in his forties who had recovered from COVID-19. The specimen was PBMCs or T cells enriched from blood (not recorded which). The sequence in DNA is TGCGCCAGCAGCACTTCGACAGGCCAAGAGACCCAGTACTTC. This is translated as CASSTSTGQETQYF.